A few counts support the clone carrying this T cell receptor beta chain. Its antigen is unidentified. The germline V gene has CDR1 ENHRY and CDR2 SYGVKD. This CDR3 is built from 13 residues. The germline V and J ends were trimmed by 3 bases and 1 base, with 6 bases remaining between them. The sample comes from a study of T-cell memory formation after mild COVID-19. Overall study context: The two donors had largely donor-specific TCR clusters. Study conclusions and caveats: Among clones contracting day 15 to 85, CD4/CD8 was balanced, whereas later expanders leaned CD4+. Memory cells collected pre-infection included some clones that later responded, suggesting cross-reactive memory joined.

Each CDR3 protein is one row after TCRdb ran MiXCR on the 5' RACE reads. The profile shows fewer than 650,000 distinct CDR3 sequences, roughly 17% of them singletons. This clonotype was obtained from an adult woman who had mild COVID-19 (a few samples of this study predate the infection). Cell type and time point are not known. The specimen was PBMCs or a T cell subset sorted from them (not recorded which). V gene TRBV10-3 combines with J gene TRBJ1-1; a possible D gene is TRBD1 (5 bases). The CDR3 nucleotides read TGTGCCATCAGTGACGGACAGAACACTGAAGCTTTCTTT. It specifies CAISDGQNTEAFF.